The clone carrying this T cell receptor beta chain was counted a single time. The antigen is not known. The entry originates in a study of shared clonotypes between healthy human individuals. Study-wide context: The plates for each donor numbered three CD4 naive, three CD4 memory, two CD8 naive and one CD8 memory. Findings and limits, study-wide: It was observed that 5% to 6.5% of naive CD4 clonotypes were shared across a handful of donors.

Assay execution proceeded at the deep level. The authors split each subset's genomic DNA evenly across several immunoSEQ plates. Data came from immunoSEQ multiplex PCR; TCRdb stores just in-frame clones and leaves some out. Here the sample spans some 2.1 million clones, around 93% being singletons. Naive-designated CD8 cells lacked CD45RO, were positively enriched for CCR7, and omitted terminally differentiated effector memory CD45RA+ cells. The germline V gene encodes CDR1 SGHVS and CDR2 FNYEAQ. The CDR3 is 13 residues long. Trimming took 5 bases from V and 1 from J, leaving 9 bases between them. The source of this sequence is a man between 18 and 35 years old in good health. Some clones in this sample may be carry-over from other donors' samples. The sample taken for sequencing was naive CD8+ T cells from PBMCs. The chain joins TRBV7-6 to TRBJ2-7; D is uncertain. The CDR3 DNA reads as TGTGCCAGCAGCCCGGACGGTTCCTACGAGCAGTACTTC. Amino acids: CASSPDGSYEQYF.